The 2 T cell receptor beta chains given below trace back to one sample, sequenced in a study of blood T cell repertoires in COVID-19. Using immunoSEQ multiplex PCR, the repertoire was profiled, and TCRdb retains in-frame clones only, with some absent. The data show around 280,000 clones, with about 90% seen just once and approximately 2.2% held by the top ten. The sequenced sample consisted of peripheral blood. The receptors stem from a woman younger than 45 who had recovered from COVID-19.

V is TRBV19 and J is TRBJ1-5, with 12 bases that match TRBD1. V dropped 1 base and J dropped 6; count of bases not matched to a gene: 4. The CDR3 totals 16 residues. Germline-derived CDR1 and CDR2 are LNHDA and SQIVND (reference sequence). CDR3 protein: CASSIVGTGGTQPQHF. In DNA, the CDR3 is TGTGCCAGTAGTATAGTGGGGACAGGGGGCACTCAGCCCCAGCATTTT.

The CDR3, as DNA: TGCGCCAGCAGCCAAGGGTACTCGTCCTACAATGAGCAGTTCTTC. This sequence encodes CASSQGYSSYNEQFF. This chain links TRBV4-1 with TRBJ2-1; D is undetermined. Germline CDR1 and CDR2: MGHRA and YSYEKL. The CDR3 consists of 15 residues. V lost 1 base and J 1 base, leaving 8 bases between the germline ends.